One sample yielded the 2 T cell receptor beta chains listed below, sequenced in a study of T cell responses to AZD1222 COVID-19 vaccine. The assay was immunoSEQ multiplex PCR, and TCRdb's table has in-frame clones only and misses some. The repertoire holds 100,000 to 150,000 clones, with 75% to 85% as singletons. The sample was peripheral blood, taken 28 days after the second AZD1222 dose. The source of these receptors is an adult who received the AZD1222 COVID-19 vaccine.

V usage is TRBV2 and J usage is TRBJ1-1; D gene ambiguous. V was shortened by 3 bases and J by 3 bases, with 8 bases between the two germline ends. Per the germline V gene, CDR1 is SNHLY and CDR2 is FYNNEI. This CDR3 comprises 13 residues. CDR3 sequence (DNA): TGTGCCAGCAGTGAGACTTTTGACACTGAAGCTTTCTTT. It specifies CASSETFDTEAFF. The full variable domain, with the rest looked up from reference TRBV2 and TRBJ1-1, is EPEVTQTPSHQVTQMGQEVILRCVPISNHLYFYWYRQILGQKVEFLVSFYNNEISEKSEIFDDQFSVERPDGSNFTLKIRSTKLEDSAMYFCASSETFDTEAFFGQGTRLTVV.

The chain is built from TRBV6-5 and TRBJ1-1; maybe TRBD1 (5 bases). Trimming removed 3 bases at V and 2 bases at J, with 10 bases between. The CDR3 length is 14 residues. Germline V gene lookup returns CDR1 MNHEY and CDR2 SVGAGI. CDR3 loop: CASSYQGLNTEAFF. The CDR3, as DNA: TGTGCCAGCAGTTATCAGGGCCTTAACACTGAAGCTTTCTTT.